The 29 T cell receptor beta chains below all came from one sample that was sequenced in a study of human T cells and chemical hapten exposure. Indicated time point: patch test 1, 2 weeks after DPC sensitization. As for treatment: therapeutic diphenylcyclopropenone sensitization with weekly scalp DPC. MiXCR, applied by TCRdb to the RACE reads, yields one record per CDR3 protein. The data show roughly 100,000 distinct CDR3 sequences, with more than 9.5% seen just once and around 3.5% held by the top ten. This material consisted of whole blood, taken in connection with sensitization to the hapten diphenylcyclopropenone (DPC). Receptor source: a woman aged 35 to 49 with alopecia areata. Some clones in this sample may be carry-over from other donors' samples.

Details on this clonotype: This may be a read error, as it is one base from a much larger clone. Given the absence of the conserved phenylalanine or tryptophan at the CDR3 end, a read error is likely. The chain links TRBV20-1 to TRBJ2-7, with a weak D call TRBD2 (6 bases). Trimming took 3 bases from V and 0 from J, leaving 9 bases between them. CDR3 length equals 13 residues. Germline V lookup: CDR1 DFQATT, CDR2 SNEGSKA (reference sequence). This CDR3 reads CSARWDSSYEQYL. The CDR3 DNA sequence: TGCAGTGCTAGGTGGGACTCCTCCTACGAGCAGTACCTC.

V is TRBV7-2 and J is TRBJ2-1; a possible D gene is TRBD2 (6 bases). The CDR3 sequence is 15 residues long. V lost 4 bases and J lost 6, with 16 bases in between. CDR1 SGHTA and CDR2 FQGNSA come from the germline V gene. For the CDR3, the DNA is TGTGCCAGCAGCTCCACCAGGGTCGGGAGCAATGAGCAGTTCTTC. Its protein is CASSSTRVGSNEQFF.

Relative to its sample, this clonotype is large. The CDR3 spells CASSGGQGNGELFF. The CDR3 coding sequence is TGTGCCAGCAGTGGGGGACAGGGTAACGGGGAGCTGTTTTTT. V and J are TRBV12-3 or TRBV12-4 and TRBJ2-2; the match to TRBD1 covers 9 bases. The J segment lost 7 bases and the V segment lost 5 bases, leaving 5 bases of the junction unmatched. The CDR3 extends over 14 amino acids.

Details on this clonotype: Because the CDR3 is missing its conserved closing phenylalanine or tryptophan, this is likely a read error. The rearrangement links TRBV7-2 to TRBJ2-7; 7 nucleotides line up with TRBD1. Unmatched junction bases numbered 8, after V lost 4 bases and J lost 2 bases. Germline V gives CDR1 SGHTA, CDR2 FQGNSA. This CDR3 region has 15 residues. CDR3 protein: CASSSSGTETYEQYS. The CDR3 nucleotides read TGTGCCAGCAGCTCGTCCGGGACAGAGACCTACGAGCAGTACTCC.

The rearrangement links TRBV6-5 to TRBJ2-5; 13 positions match TRBD2. There are 16 residues in the CDR3. Looked up from germline, CDR1 is MNHEY and CDR2 is SVGAGI. Trimming took 6 bases from V and 5 from J; bases not matched to a gene: 9. The CDR3 sequence: CASRQTSGGAAETQYF. The CDR3 DNA sequence: TGTGCCAGCAGGCAAACTAGCGGGGGGGCCGCGGAGACCCAGTACTTC.

The sample holds a few counts of this clonotype. Its ends do not fully match the called genes, so a read error is possible. The chain couples TRBV6-6 to TRBJ1-4, with TRBD1 matching over 8 bases. The CDR3 spans 13 residues. Germline loops: CDR1 MNHNY, CDR2 SVGAGI (reference sequence). The CDR3 region has the DNA TGTGCCTGCAGACAGGGGAATAATGAAAAACTGTTTTTT. It yields the protein CACRQGNNEKLFF.

The table lists this clonotype with a few counts. This chain links TRBV24-1 with TRBJ2-7; D gene uncertain. Between the trimmed V and J ends, which lost 6 bases and 4 bases, there was a span of 9 bases. Germline V gene sequence: CDR1 KGHDR, CDR2 SFDVKD. The CDR3 spans 12 residues. The CDR3 coding sequence is TGTGCCACCAGTCGGTTCGGGTACGAGCAGTACTTC. Its translation is CATSRFGYEQYF.

This clonotype was seen many times. This rearrangement joins TRBV27 to TRBJ1-2; 7 nucleotides line up with TRBD1. J lost 3 bases, V lost 3 bases, and 10 bases had no gene match. Germline values: CDR1 MNHEY, CDR2 SMNVEV (reference sequence). This CDR3 contains 16 residues. The CDR3 DNA reads as TGTGCCAGCAGTTTTTGGCCGACAGGGCCCCACTATGGCTACACCTTC. Amino acids: CASSFWPTGPHYGYTF.

The V call is TRBV28, the J call TRBJ2-2, with a tentative D call TRBD2 (6 bases). The CDR3 extends over 11 amino acids. Per germline, CDR1 MDHEN and CDR2 SYDVKM. Trimming shortened V by 8 bases and J by 6 bases, and 7 bases separated the two germline ends. The CDR3 DNA sequence: TGTGCCAGCGGCGGGGCCGGGGAGCTGTTTTTT. Translating it yields CASGGAGELFF.

V gene TRBV7-9 combines with J gene TRBJ1-5; 7 bases match TRBD1. The germline gives CDR1 SEHNR, CDR2 FQNEAQ (reference sequence). V trimming: 3 bases; J trimming: 10 bases; junction bases outside the gene matches: 6. This CDR3 contains 13 residues. DNA of the CDR3: TGTGCCAGCAGCTTCGGACAGGCGAGCCCCCAGCATTTT. Its translation is CASSFGQASPQHF.

The gene calls are TRBV20-1 and TRBJ2-1; TRBD2 matches at 8 bases. Trimming at V came to 0 bases and at J to 4 bases, leaving 5 bases not matched to a gene. CDR1 and CDR2 (germline): DFQATT, SNEGSKA (reference sequence). The length of the CDR3 is 15 residues. This chain's CDR3 is CSARDASGQYNEQFF. The DNA for the CDR3 is TGCAGTGCTAGAGATGCTAGCGGGCAATACAATGAGCAGTTCTTC.

This clonotype appeared a single time. With a much larger clone just one base away, this may be a read error. The CDR3 DNA sequence: TGTGTCTGGACGGCCAGACAGGGGAACAATGAGCAGTTCTTC. This encodes CVWTARQGNNEQFF. The chain joins TRBV30 to TRBJ2-1; TRBD1 aligns across 8 bases. Germline CDR1 reads GTSNPN; CDR2 reads SVGIG (reference sequence). This CDR3 is 14 amino acids long.

This sequence joins TRBV15 and TRBJ1-1; 8 bases are a match to TRBD1. This CDR3 comprises 15 residues. V lost 2 bases to trimming and J lost 0 bases; unmatched junction nucleotides: 2. CDR1 is LNHNV, CDR2 YYDKDF, per germline (reference sequence). The chain's CDR3 is CATSRQGALNTEAFF. CDR3 nucleotides: TGTGCCACCAGCAGACAGGGGGCCTTGAACACTGAAGCTTTCTTT.

This clonotype came up many times. V gene TRBV12-3 or TRBV12-4 combines with J gene TRBJ1-1; the D is unclear. V lost 3 bases and J 1 base, leaving 9 bases between the germline ends. This CDR3 is built from 14 residues. CDR3 DNA: TGTGCCAGCAGTTTTCGGGCGCGGAACACTGAAGCTTTCTTT. It yields the protein CASSFRARNTEAFF.

This clonotype was detected only a few times. This sequence joins TRBV4-3 and TRBJ2-5; TRBD1 matches at 8 bases. In germline, CDR1 is LGHNA, CDR2 YSLEER. V was pared by 0 bases and J by 0 bases, with 0 bases of the junction left unmatched. This CDR3 is 15 amino acids long. CDR3 protein: CASSQDRGHQETQYF. The CDR3 region has the DNA TGCGCCAGCAGCCAAGACAGGGGGCACCAAGAGACCCAGTACTTC.

The chain carries TRBV24-1 and TRBJ1-1, with a tentative D call TRBD1 (5 bases). The CDR3 is 13 amino acids. V was shortened by 8 bases and J by 4 bases, with 13 bases between the two germline ends. Germline CDR1 is KGHDR and CDR2 is SFDVKD. The CDR3 reads CATIDRRGTEAFF. CDR3 in DNA: TGTGCCACCATCGACAGAAGAGGCACTGAAGCTTTCTTT.

The chain couples TRBV6-2 or TRBV6-3 to TRBJ2-3, with TRBD2 matching over 12 bases. Germline CDR1 is MNHEY and CDR2 is SVGEGT. The CDR3 contains 16 residues. V dropped 5 bases and J dropped 2; count of bases not matched to a gene: 5. In DNA, the CDR3 is TGTGCCAGCAGTCCTGGACTAGCGGGACCCACAGATACGCAGTATTTT. Translation gives CASSPGLAGPTDTQYF.

There are many counts of this clonotype. DNA of the CDR3: TGCGCCAGCAGCTTGGGTCCTCTAGCGGGAGGTGGCAATGAGCAGTTCTTC. Encoded protein: CASSLGPLAGGGNEQFF. The V call is TRBV5-1, the J call TRBJ2-1; 11 bases fit TRBD2. The V segment lost 0 bases and the J segment 6 bases; nucleotides outside the gene matches: 8. The CDR3 extends over 17 amino acids. Germline values: CDR1 SGHRS, CDR2 YFSETQ.

For this clonotype: A read error may explain this, as a much larger clone is one base away. The chain combines TRBV9 with TRBJ1-3, with a weak D call TRBD1 (6 bases). The ends were cut back, 4 bases at V and 1 base at J, with 9 bases in the middle. CDR1 is SGDLS and CDR2 is YYNGEE in the germline V gene. The CDR3 is made up of 14 amino acids. The CDR3 DNA sequence: TGTGCCAGCAGCTCACAGGGTTCTGGAAACACCATATATTTT. Its translation is CASSSQGSGNTIYF.

This clonotype was observed at least ten times. In DNA, the CDR3 is TGCAGTGCTAGGGGCCAGGGGCGGGGGATCACAGATACGCAGTATTTT. Amino acid sequence: CSARGQGRGITDTQYF. The chain is built from TRBV20-1 and TRBJ2-3; D might be TRBD2 (7 bases). Trimming left V 3 bases short and J 2 bases short, with 18 bases between. Germline lookup yields CDR1 DFQATT and CDR2 SNEGSKA (reference sequence). CDR3 length: 16 amino acids.

The table lists this clonotype with many counts. V and J are TRBV14 and TRBJ2-1, with 10 nucleotides matching TRBD2. Germline V lookup: CDR1 SGHDN, CDR2 FVKESK. CDR3 length: 15 amino acids. The trim removed 4 bases at V and 3 bases at J, leaving 3 bases unmatched. The CDR3 DNA sequence: TGTGCCAGCAGCCGGACTAGCGGAAACTACAATGAGCAGTTCTTC. It translates to CASSRTSGNYNEQFF.

This clonotype was observed at least ten times. V gene TRBV9 combines with J gene TRBJ1-1; TRBD1 is a possible D gene (5 bases). The germline CDR1 and CDR2 sequences are SGDLS and YYNGEE. With 3 bases removed from V and 1 base from J, the gap between germline ends came to 10 bases. This CDR3 is built from 14 residues. In DNA form, the CDR3 reads TGTGCCAGCAGCGCAAATACAGGGAACACTGAAGCTTTCTTT. Translating it yields CASSANTGNTEAFF.

The chain combines TRBV10-2 with TRBJ1-5; D gene unclear. V was pared by 0 bases and J by 7 bases, with 10 bases between. This CDR3 spans 14 amino acids. In germline, CDR1 is WSHSY, CDR2 SAAADI. CDR3 sequence: CASSESGPRQPQHF. CDR3 in DNA: TGCGCCAGCAGTGAGTCCGGACCGAGGCAGCCCCAGCATTTT.

This chain joins TRBV2 and TRBJ2-3; D is possibly TRBD1 or TRBD2 (5 bases each). Germline V lookup: CDR1 SNHLY, CDR2 FYNNEI. The V and J ends lost 7 bases and 4 bases respectively, with 18 bases between them. The CDR3 has 15 amino acids. CDR3 in amino acids: CASTEGLLAADTQYF. CDR3 nucleotide sequence: TGTGCCAGCACAGAGGGGCTCTTGGCCGCAGATACGCAGTATTTT.

The sample holds a few counts of this clonotype. V gene TRBV20-1 combines with J gene TRBJ2-2, with 10 bases lining up with TRBD2. V lost 5 bases, J lost 7 bases, and 7 bases stayed unmatched. From germline, CDR1 is DFQATT and CDR2 SNEGSKA (reference sequence). CDR3 length: 14 amino acids. As DNA, the CDR3 is TGCAGTGCTCAGCGGGGGGGCCGCGGCGGGGAGCTGTTTTTT. Amino acids: CSAQRGGRGGELFF.

In this sample, this clonotype turned up many times. The rearrangement uses TRBV5-6 and TRBJ2-1, with 7 bases matching TRBD1. V was pared by 4 bases and J by 6 bases, with 4 bases of the junction left unmatched. This CDR3 contains 13 residues. Germline CDR1 and CDR2: SGHDT and YYEEEE. This CDR3 reads CASSGRQGNEQFF. In DNA form, the CDR3 reads TGTGCCAGCAGCGGGCGACAGGGCAATGAGCAGTTCTTC.

In this sample, this clonotype turned up a few times. The gene calls are TRBV7-6 and TRBJ2-2; D is possibly TRBD1 (6 bases). CDR3 size: 14 residues. V was trimmed by 4 bases and J by 4 bases, leaving 10 bases between them. Germline V gives CDR1 SGHVS, CDR2 FNYEAQ. CDR3 in DNA: TGTGCCAGCAGCTGGGCAGGGGCCACCGGGGAGCTGTTTTTT. This gives the protein CASSWAGATGELFF. Full variable domain (rest looked up from reference TRBV7-6 and TRBJ2-2): GAGVSQSPRYKVTKRGQDVALRCDPISGHVSLYWYRQALGQGPEFLTYFNYEAQQDKSGLPNDRFSAERPEGSISTLTIQRTEQRDSAMYRCASSWAGATGELFFGEGSRLTVL.

This clonotype was counted a few times. The rearrangement joins TRBV18 to TRBJ1-1; TRBD1 agrees at 10 bases. CDR1 is KGHSH, CDR2 LQKENI, per germline. Trimming took 2 bases from V and 3 from J; bases not matched to a gene: 6. The CDR3 loop spans 16 amino acids. As DNA, the CDR3 is TGTGCCAGCTCACCAAGACAGGGGGCCGGTGACACTGAAGCTTTCTTT. Protein sequence: CASSPRQGAGDTEAFF. Using reference TRBV18 and TRBJ1-1 for the parts outside the CDR3, the full variable domain is NAGVMQNPRHLVRRRGQEARLRCSPMKGHSHVYWYRQLPEEGLKFMVYLQKENIIDESGMPKERFSAEFPKEGPSILRIQQVVRGDSAAYFCASSPRQGAGDTEAFFGQGTRLTVV.

V is TRBV19 and J is TRBJ2-7; 13 bases map to TRBD2. The CDR3 contains 15 residues. V lost 6 bases, J lost 7 bases, and 9 bases stayed unmatched. The V gene's germline CDR1 is LNHDA and CDR2 SQIVND (reference sequence). The chain's CDR3 is CASSPTSGGTTEQYF. In DNA form, the CDR3 reads TGTGCCAGTAGCCCGACTAGCGGGGGGACTACGGAGCAGTACTTC.